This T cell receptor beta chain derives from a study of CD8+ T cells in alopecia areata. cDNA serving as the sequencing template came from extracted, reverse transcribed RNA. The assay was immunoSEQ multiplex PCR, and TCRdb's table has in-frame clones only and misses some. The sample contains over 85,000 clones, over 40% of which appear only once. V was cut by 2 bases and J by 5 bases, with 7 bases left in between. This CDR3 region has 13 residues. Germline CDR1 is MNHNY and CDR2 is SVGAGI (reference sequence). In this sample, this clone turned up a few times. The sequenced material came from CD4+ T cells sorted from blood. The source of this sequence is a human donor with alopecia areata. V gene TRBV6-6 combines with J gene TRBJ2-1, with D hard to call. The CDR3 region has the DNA TGTGCCAGCAGTTACCGCAGCAACAATGAGCAGTTCTTC. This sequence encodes CASSYRSNNEQFF.